Sequencing of this TCR beta chain was carried out in a study of identifying expanded T cells in peripheral blood. Notes on this clone: Its antigen is as yet unknown.

Study-level findings and limits: Over about two and four weeks, about 17 and 20 clones changed, versus 1.2 between replicates. Clone count variance between roughly 2-week samples rose with total template count.

The length of the CDR3 is 16 residues. V shed 3 bases and J 5 bases; nucleotides not matched to a gene: 10. Germline CDR1 SGHNT, CDR2 YYREEE (reference sequence). The repertoire was sequenced with immunoSEQ multiplex PCR; TCRdb's copy has only in-frame clones and lacks some. The data show tens of thousands of clones, around 90% seen once. Sequenced sample: blood. The clonotype comes from a person between 18 and 70 years old in good health. The chain joins TRBV5-4 to TRBJ2-5; 10 bases map to TRBD1. The CDR3 nucleotides read TGTGCCAGCAGCTCGGACGGGACAGGGGCGGGGGAGACCCAGTACTTC. Translated, it gives CASSSDGTGAGETQYF.